The rows below give T cell receptor beta chains drawn from one sample of a study of OX40 agonist ivuxolimab in advanced cancers. Sequenced by immunoSEQ multiplex PCR; TCRdb stores in-frame clones only, minus some. There are roughly 65,000 clones in the sample; approximately 93% occur only once, and just under 0.3% lies in the top ten. The specimen was CD4+ or CD8+ T cells sorted from blood, collected in a trial of the OX40 agonist ivuxolimab. The source is an adult with an advanced solid tumor such as melanoma, head and neck, liver or kidney cancer. Each CDR3 is given with its conserved first and last residue. D genes are given only for firm matches. The size of a clone is reported for some rows only, either as once, few or many, or as a class for expanded clones.

TRBD1	TRBV4-1	TRBJ1-5	-	TGCGCCAGCAGCCCAGCAGGGGGCGATCAGCCCCAGCATTTT	CASSPAGGDQPQHF
-	TRBV4-1	TRBJ1-4	-	TGCGCCAGCAGCTCATCTGGGAGGGTAGGAGAAAAACTGTTTTTT	CASSSSGRVGEKLFF
TRBD2	TRBV5-1	TRBJ2-3	-	TGCGCCAGCCGGACTAGCGGGACAGATACGCAGTATTTT	CASRTSGTDTQYF
TRBD2	TRBV19	TRBJ2-7	-	TGTGCCAGTAGCCAAGGACTAGCGGGGTACTCCTACGAGCAGTACTTC	CASSQGLAGYSYEQYF
TRBD1	TRBV29-1	TRBJ1-1	-	TGCAGCGCAAAGACAGGGCTCAACACTGAAGCTTTCTTT	CSAKTGLNTEAFF
TRBD2	TRBV10-3	TRBJ2-3	-	TGTGCCATCAGTGAGTCGTCGGGAGGGGGAGATACGCAGTATTTT	CAISESSGGGDTQYF
TRBD1	TRBV7-2	TRBJ2-3	-	TGTGCCAGCAGCCTAGTGGGACAGGGGGCTGCTACGCAGTATTTT	CASSLVGQGAATQYF
-	TRBV19	TRBJ2-7	-	TGTGCCAGTAGTATTATCAGGGGCCGTACCTACGAGCAGTACTTC	CASSIIRGRTYEQYF
TRBD1	TRBV7-9	TRBJ1-4	-	TGTGCCAGCAGCTTATGGGGGACAGGGAATGAAAAACTGTTTTTT	CASSLWGTGNEKLFF
-	TRBV30	TRBJ2-2	-	TGTGCCTGGATGAGCACCGGGGAGCTGTTTTTT	CAWMSTGELFF
-	TRBV6-5	TRBJ1-1	-	TGTGCCAGCAGTTTTTGGAGGGAGAACACTGAAGCTTTCTTT	CASSFWRENTEAFF
-	TRBV6-6	TRBJ1-5	once	TGTGCCAGCAGTTGGGGGCAGAATCAGCCCCAGCATTTT	CASSWGQNQPQHF
TRBD2	TRBV11-2	TRBJ2-5	-	TGTGCCAGCAGCGCTCTAGCGGGAGTTGATTTGTTTGAGACCCAGTACTTC	CASSALAGVDLFETQYF
-	TRBV19	TRBJ1-3	-	TGTGCCAGTAGTCTGCCGGGACAAGGCTCTGGAAACACCATATATTTT	CASSLPGQGSGNTIYF
TRBD1	TRBV7-3	TRBJ2-2	once	TGTGCCAGCAGCCCACGAGCAGTCGCAACAGGGGGGACCGGGGAGCTGTTTTTT	CASSPRAVATGGTGELFF
-	TRBV29-1	TRBJ2-7	-	TGCAGCGTAGAAAGGGGCTACGAGCAGTACTTC	CSVERGYEQYF
TRBD1	TRBV5-1	TRBJ2-5	-	TGCGCCAGCAGCTTGGGTTCGGGACAGTCTGAGACCCAGTACTTC	CASSLGSGQSETQYF
TRBD1	TRBV10-1	TRBJ2-7	-	TGCGCCAGCAGTGAGTCGACCAGGGGGCGGTTTTCCGAGCAGTACTTC	CASSESTRGRFSEQYF
TRBD1	TRBV7-9	TRBJ2-3	once	TGTGCCAGCAGCCGCTCAACAGGGGCTGGAGATACGCAGTATTTT	CASSRSTGAGDTQYF
TRBD1	TRBV6-1	TRBJ1-5	-	TGTGCCAGCAGTGAAGAGTGGGGACAGATGTTTCAGCCCCAGCATTTT	CASSEEWGQMFQPQHF
-	TRBV10-3	TRBJ2-7	-	TGTGCCATCAGTGAGAATCCCGTCGCAACCTACGAGCAGTACTTC	CAISENPVATYEQYF
-	TRBV5-1	TRBJ1-5	-	TGCGCCAGCAGCTTGGACAGTAATCAGCCCCAGCATTTT	CASSLDSNQPQHF
-	TRBV20-1	TRBJ2-4	-	TGCAGTGCTAGTGACGGGAACATTCAGTACTTC	CSASDGNIQYF
TRBD1	TRBV5-1	TRBJ2-7	-	TGCGCCAGCAGTAAACCGGGACAGGGGACCTACGAGCAGTACTTC	CASSKPGQGTYEQYF
-	TRBV27	TRBJ1-2	-	TGTGCCACTGCCGCGAGGGCGGGTAACTATGGCTACACCTTC	CATAARAGNYGYTF
TRBD2	TRBV7-3	TRBJ2-1	-	TGTGCCAGCAGCCAAGCGGGATGGGCTAATGAGCAGTTCTTC	CASSQAGWANEQFF
-	TRBV5-6	TRBJ2-3	-	TGTGCCAGCAGCTTAGGCGGGAGCACAGATACGCAGTATTTT	CASSLGGSTDTQYF
-	TRBV2	TRBJ2-2	-	TGTGCCAGCAGGGGGACTGGGAACACCGGGGAGCTGTTTTTT	CASRGTGNTGELFF
-	TRBV19	TRBJ1-1	few	TGTGCCAGTAGTGAACAGAACACTGAAGCTTTCTTT	CASSEQNTEAFF
TRBD1	TRBV15	TRBJ1-5	-	TGTGCCACCAGCAGTCCGAGACAGGGGAATCAGCCCCAGCATTTT	CATSSPRQGNQPQHF
TRBD2	TRBV7-3	TRBJ2-1	-	TGTGCCAGCAGCTATAGCGGGGCTCAGTTCTTC	CASSYSGAQFF
TRBD1	TRBV2	TRBJ2-7	-	TGTGCCAGCAGTGAAAACAGGGGGCTGCTATACGAGCAGTACTTC	CASSENRGLLYEQYF
-	TRBV9	TRBJ2-7	-	TGTGCCAGCAGCGTACTAGTGGGAGGCGAGCAGTACTTC	CASSVLVGGEQYF
TRBD2	TRBV10-3	TRBJ2-7	-	TGTGCCACCCGGACTAGCGGATTGTCCAAGGCGATCTACGAGCAGTACTTC	CATRTSGLSKAIYEQYF
TRBD1	TRBV6-1	TRBJ1-3	-	TGTGCCAGCCGAAAGGGACAGGGGGCTGGAAACACCATATATTTT	CASRKGQGAGNTIYF
TRBD2	TRBV20-1	TRBJ2-7	-	TGCAGTTCGACCCGCGGGGGCGAGCAGTACTTC	CSSTRGGEQYF
-	TRBV9	TRBJ2-6	few	TGTGCCAGCAGCCCTGGGACCTTCTCTGGGGCCAACGTCCTGACTTTC	CASSPGTFSGANVLTF
-	TRBV11-2	TRBJ1-2	-	TGTGCCAGCAGCTTGGGGACTACGCCCGGTGGCTACACCTTC	CASSLGTTPGGYTF
-	TRBV12-5	TRBJ2-3	-	TGTGCTAGTGGTTCCTCGACAGCGCCCACAGATACGCAGTATTTT	CASGSSTAPTDTQYF
-	TRBV5-1	TRBJ2-1	-	TGCGCCAGCAGCTCGGCCGCTAACAATGAGCAGTTCTTC	CASSSAANNEQFF
TRBD1	TRBV6-1	TRBJ2-1	-	TGTGCCAGCCTCAGGGGGTTCAATGAGCAGTTCTTC	CASLRGFNEQFF
-	TRBV19	TRBJ2-1	-	TGTGCCAGTACGGACCCCCAATACAATGAGCAGTTCTTC	CASTDPQYNEQFF
TRBD2	TRBV11-2	TRBJ2-7	once	TGTGCCAGCAGCTACCGGACTAGCGTCGAGCAGTACTTC	CASSYRTSVEQYF
TRBD1	TRBV5-1	TRBJ2-7	-	TGCGCCAGCAGCCGGGACAGGGGCCACGAGCAGTACTTC	CASSRDRGHEQYF
-	TRBV18	TRBJ2-3	-	TGTGCCAGCTCACCTACCGGGGGGCCCACAGATACGCAGTATTTT	CASSPTGGPTDTQYF
-	TRBV5-1	TRBJ2-7	-	TGCGCCAGCAGCGCGGGACTGACCTACGAGCAGTACTTC	CASSAGLTYEQYF
-	TRBV5-6	TRBJ2-1	-	TGTGCCAGCAGCTCCACAGCCCGTGGTGAGTTCTTC	CASSSTARGEFF
-	TRBV28	TRBJ1-4	-	TGTGCCAGCAGTTTAAGCCTTCGGGGCCAGGGTGAAAAACTGTTTTTT	CASSLSLRGQGEKLFF
-	TRBV27	TRBJ1-5	-	TGTGCCAGCAGTTTTCAAGGGGCTTACAATCAGCCCCAGCATTTT	CASSFQGAYNQPQHF
-	TRBV7-9	TRBJ1-2	-	TGTGCCAGCAGCTTAAATCCTGCATCAGCTAACTATGGCTACACCTTC	CASSLNPASANYGYTF
-	TRBV28	TRBJ1-3	-	TGTGCCAGCAGTTTATTTGGGGGACGGTCTGGAAACACCATATATTTT	CASSLFGGRSGNTIYF